One sample yielded the 28 T cell receptor beta chains listed below, sequenced in a study of neurological immune-mediated disorders. TCRdb re-called the 5' RACE reads with MiXCR, one entry per CDR3 protein. The table has 50,000 to 65,000 distinct CDR3 sequences, around 4% seen once. Sequencing was done on a sample of PBMCs. The receptor source for this set is a man aged 25 to 40 with multiple sclerosis.

This clonotype was counted at least ten times. The chain is built from TRBV29-1 and TRBJ2-5; 9 bases map to TRBD2. This CDR3 comprises 14 residues. The ends lost 1 base at V and 4 bases at J; junction bases unmatched: 4. Germline V gene lookup returns CDR1 SQVTM and CDR2 ANQGSEA. CDR3 nucleotide sequence: TGCAGCGTTGAAGTAGCGGGAGAGGCAGAGACCCAGTACTTC. Protein product: CSVEVAGEAETQYF.

This clonotype was counted ten times or more. The chain uses TRBV5-1 and TRBJ2-1; D unclear. With 4 bases removed from V and 8 bases from J, the gap between germline ends came to 13 bases. CDR3 size: 13 residues. Germline CDR1 reads SGHRS; CDR2 reads YFSETQ. The CDR3 reads CASSQPAMDEQFF. Here the CDR3 DNA reads TGCGCCAGCAGCCAACCAGCTATGGATGAGCAGTTCTTC.

This clonotype has a count of ten or more. The chain has TRBV20-1 and TRBJ1-3; TRBD1 is a possible D gene (6 bases). The germline gives CDR1 DFQATT, CDR2 SNEGSKA (reference sequence). The CDR3 is 15 amino acids. V dropped 6 bases and J dropped 2 bases, with 17 bases sitting between them. This chain's CDR3 is CSAPNRAVTGNTIYF. In DNA form, the CDR3 reads TGCAGTGCGCCTAACAGGGCCGTCACTGGAAACACCATATATTTT.

The sample holds many counts of this clonotype. The rearrangement joins TRBV6-1 to TRBJ1-1; 7 bases agree with TRBD1. The V and J ends lost 6 bases and 0 bases, in that order; junction bases with no gene match: 7. This CDR3 region has 15 residues. Germline V gene data show CDR1 as MNHNS and CDR2 as SASEGT. Written as DNA, the CDR3 is TGTGCCAGCAGGGCGGGACAGACGTTGAACACTGAAGCTTTCTTT. It codes for CASRAGQTLNTEAFF.

A word on this clonotype: A much larger clone is a single base away; this may be a read error. The J gene is TRBJ2-1, the V gene TRBV5-1, with 9 positions matching TRBD2. Germline-derived CDR1 and CDR2 are SGHRS and YFSETQ. The CDR3 spans 15 residues. The V and J ends lost 2 bases and 9 bases, in that order; junction bases with no gene match: 9. CDR3 sequence reads: CASSFDAGGPTEQFF. In DNA, the CDR3 is TGCGCCAGCAGCTTTGACGCGGGGGGGCCGACTGAGCAGTTCTTC. Full variable domain (rest looked up from reference TRBV5-1 and TRBJ2-1): KAGVTQTPRYLIKTRGQQVTLSCSPISGHRSVSWYQQTPGQGLQFLFEYFSETQRNKGNFPGRFSGRQFSNSRSEMNVSTLELGDSALYLCASSFDAGGPTEQFFGPGTRLTVL.

Many counts were recorded for this clonotype. The chain is built from TRBV4-1 and TRBJ2-1, with TRBD2 matching over 8 bases. With 1 base clipped from V and 7 bases from J, the junction kept 6 bases outside the gene matches. Germline loops: CDR1 MGHRA, CDR2 YSYEKL. CDR3 size: 15 residues. CDR3: CASSQGSAGDNEQFF. For the CDR3, the DNA is TGCGCCAGCAGCCAAGGATCAGCGGGGGATAATGAGCAGTTCTTC.

This clonotype occurred many times. The chain recombines TRBV20-1 with TRBJ2-7; D is ambiguous. This CDR3 is built from 13 residues. The germline V gene encodes CDR1 DFQATT and CDR2 SNEGSKA (reference sequence). Trimming removed 4 bases at V and 1 base at J, with 11 bases between. CDR3 protein: CSAKPGSSYEQYF. The CDR3, as DNA: TGCAGTGCTAAGCCGGGTTCTTCCTACGAGCAGTACTTC.

This clonotype was found many times. The chain employs TRBV7-3 and TRBJ2-6; D gene uncertain. CDR3 length equals 17 residues. CDR1 SGHTA and CDR2 FQGTGA come from the germline V gene. Trimming took 7 bases from V and 1 from J, leaving 17 bases between them. The DNA for the CDR3 is TGTGCCAGCACCCCCTCCCCCCGGAAATCTGGGGCCAACGTCCTGACTTTC. Its protein product is CASTPSPRKSGANVLTF.

This clonotype was detected many times. This sequence joins TRBV12-3 or TRBV12-4 and TRBJ2-1; tentatively, D is TRBD1 (5 bases). The ends were cut back, 2 bases at V and 8 bases at J, with 7 bases in the middle. This CDR3 has 12 amino acids. The CDR3 DNA is TGTGCCAGCAGTTTAAGGGGTGATGAGCAGTTCTTC. Translated: CASSLRGDEQFF.

At least ten counts were recorded for this clonotype. The chain links TRBV15 to TRBJ1-4; D is perhaps TRBD1 (5 bases). The CDR3 sequence is 15 residues long. The germline V gene has CDR1 LNHNV and CDR2 YYDKDF (reference sequence). The V gene lost 0 bases and the J gene lost 8 bases, with 13 bases spanning the gap. CDR3 sequence (DNA): TGTGCCACCAGCAGAGATCGGGGCAACGGCGAAAAACTGTTTTTT. It yields the protein CATSRDRGNGEKLFF. Filled out from reference TRBV15 and TRBJ1-4, the complete variable domain reads DAMVIQNPRYQVTQFGKPVTLSCSQTLNHNVMYWYQQKSSQAPKLLFHYYDKDFNNEADTPDNFQSRRPNTSFCFLDIRSPGLGDTAMYLCATSRDRGNGEKLFFGSGTQLSVL.

The table lists this clonotype with many counts. The chain links TRBV2 to TRBJ2-5; tentative D call: TRBD1 (8 bases). The germline V gene has CDR1 SNHLY and CDR2 FYNNEI. The CDR3 consists of 14 residues. With 6 bases removed from V and 4 bases from J, the gap between germline ends came to 15 bases. The CDR3: CASSQQGGRETQYF. The CDR3 DNA reads as TGTGCCAGCAGCCAACAGGGGGGGCGAGAGACCCAGTACTTC.

The chain combines TRBV7-6 with TRBJ1-1, with D maybe TRBD1 (6 bases). V was trimmed by 6 bases and J by 3 bases, leaving 11 bases between them. Germline loops: CDR1 SGHVS, CDR2 FNYEAQ. This CDR3 is 13 amino acids long. The CDR3 nucleotides are TGTGCCAGCAGTAGAGAGGGGGACACTGAAGCTTTCTTT. This encodes CASSREGDTEAFF.

In its sample, this clonotype was seen many times. The CDR3 DNA reads as TGCGCCAGCAGCCAGTTGGCTAGCGACGGGGAGCTGTTTTTT. It yields the protein CASSQLASDGELFF. The chain has TRBV4-1 and TRBJ2-2, with D perhaps matching TRBD2 (6 bases). Trimming left V 3 bases short and J 7 bases short, with 12 bases between. Germline V gene lookup returns CDR1 MGHRA and CDR2 YSYEKL. The CDR3 has 14 residues.

This clonotype was recorded at least ten times. The chain recombines TRBV29-1 with TRBJ2-6, with D unclear. V was cut by 1 base and J by 2 bases, with 9 bases left in between. Germline CDR1 SQVTM, CDR2 ANQGSEA. CDR3 length: 15 amino acids. CDR3 sequence (DNA): TGCAGCGTTGAAGCCCCCGGAGCTGGGGCCAACGTCCTGACTTTC. Translating it yields CSVEAPGAGANVLTF.

This clonotype was recorded many times. V usage is TRBV20-1 and J usage is TRBJ2-7; 10 nucleotides match TRBD2. V was clipped by 5 bases and J by 5 bases; unmatched bases: 9. The CDR3 extends over 14 amino acids. Germline V gene data show CDR1 as DFQATT and CDR2 as SNEGSKA (reference sequence). CDR3 DNA sequence: TGCAGTGCTCGCGCGCTAGCGGGAGTCAACGAGCAGTACTTC. Residues: CSARALAGVNEQYF.

Comments on this clonotype: A read error may account for a junction end that differs from germline. V gene TRBV6-5 combines with J gene TRBJ1-5; D possibly corresponds to TRBD1 (6 bases). The germline V gene encodes CDR1 MNHEY and CDR2 SVGAGI. The CDR3 consists of 12 residues. The CDR3, as DNA: TGTGCCAGCAGTGAGGGACAACAGCCCCAGAATTTT. This codes for CASSEGQQPQNF.

This clonotype was found many times. V is TRBV7-9 and J is TRBJ2-5; D may be TRBD1 or TRBD2 (5 bases each). The germline V gene has CDR1 SEHNR and CDR2 FQNEAQ (reference sequence). The germline V and J ends were trimmed by 5 bases and 0 bases, with 7 bases remaining between them. This CDR3 is built from 13 residues. CDR3 nucleotide sequence: TGTGCCAGCAGCCCGGGACACCAAGAGACCCAGTACTTC. Encoded protein: CASSPGHQETQYF.

This clonotype was counted at least ten times. The genes are TRBV9 and TRBJ1-2; no firm D call. The V end was cut by 0 bases, the J end by 2 bases, with 2 bases between. Germline V gene data show CDR1 as SGDLS and CDR2 as YYNGEE. The CDR3 has 12 residues. The CDR3 DNA follows: TGTGCCAGCAGCGTAGAGAACTATGGCTACACCTTC. Translation: CASSVENYGYTF.

This clonotype was counted between two and nine times. The V and J genes are TRBV18 and TRBJ2-7; D possibly uses TRBD1 or TRBD2 (5 bases each). V was shortened by 6 bases and J by 4 bases, with 19 bases between the two germline ends. Germline assignment: CDR1 KGHSH and CDR2 LQKENI. There are 15 residues in the CDR3. DNA of the CDR3: TGTGCCAGCTCCCCAAGCCGGGACGTCGTTTACGAGCAGTACTTC. This translates into CASSPSRDVVYEQYF. Drawing the rest from reference TRBV18 and TRBJ2-7, the complete variable domain is NAGVMQNPRHLVRRRGQEARLRCSPMKGHSHVYWYRQLPEEGLKFMVYLQKENIIDESGMPKERFSAEFPKEGPSILRIQQVVRGDSAAYFCASSPSRDVVYEQYFGPGTRLTVT.

V is TRBV4-2 and J is TRBJ1-1, with D tentatively TRBD1 (5 bases). The germline V gene encodes CDR1 LGHNA and CDR2 YNFKEQ. The V end was cut by 0 bases, the J end by 7 bases, with 15 bases between. This CDR3 has 15 residues. This CDR3 reads CASSQDWFSQGEAFF. DNA of the CDR3: TGTGCCAGCAGCCAAGATTGGTTTAGTCAGGGTGAAGCTTTCTTT.

This clonotype was detected ten times or more. J is TRBJ2-3 and V is TRBV20-1; TRBD2 aligns across 7 bases. V dropped 5 bases and J dropped 4; count of bases not matched to a gene: 9. CDR3 length: 14 amino acids. Germline loops: CDR1 DFQATT, CDR2 SNEGSKA (reference sequence). CDR3: CSAPLPGGPDTQYF. The CDR3 DNA sequence: TGCAGTGCTCCTCTCCCGGGAGGTCCAGATACGCAGTATTTT.

This clonotype was counted at least ten times. V usage is TRBV5-1 and J usage is TRBJ1-5; TRBD1 might be the D (5 bases). V was shortened by 2 bases and J by 14 bases, with 17 bases between the two germline ends. The length of the CDR3 is 13 residues. Germline-derived CDR1 and CDR2 are SGHRS and YFSETQ. Here the CDR3 DNA reads TGCGCCAGCAGCTTATTGGGCCCGGACAAAAAGCATTTT. As protein: CASSLLGPDKKHF.

This clonotype was seen at least ten times. The chain couples TRBV5-1 to TRBJ2-1; D ambiguous. The CDR3 is 16 amino acids. The V gene lost 2 bases and the J gene lost 0 bases, with 12 bases spanning the gap. CDR1 is SGHRS, CDR2 YFSETQ, per germline. CDR3: CASSLPSGNSYNEQFF. As DNA, the CDR3 is TGCGCCAGCAGCTTACCAAGTGGGAACTCCTACAATGAGCAGTTCTTC.

This clonotype has ten or more counts. V gene TRBV20-1 combines with J gene TRBJ1-5; 9 nucleotides line up with TRBD1. Trimming cost V 5 bases and J 7 bases; bases outside gene matches: 12. This CDR3 comprises 15 residues. Germline loops: CDR1 DFQATT, CDR2 SNEGSKA (reference sequence). CDR3 residues: CSARSGTGFGQPQHF. The CDR3, as DNA: TGCAGTGCTCGGTCAGGGACAGGGTTCGGCCAGCCCCAGCATTTT.

The rearrangement joins TRBV6-5 to TRBJ2-6, with D possibly matching TRBD2 (6 bases). The CDR3 covers 17 residues. Germline V gene lookup returns CDR1 MNHEY and CDR2 SVGAGI. Trimming pared 0 bases from V and 2 bases from J, leaving 11 bases between. CDR3 nucleotide sequence: TGTGCCAGCAGTTACTCTACTAGCTCGGCTGGGGCCAACGTCCTGACTTTC. Its protein product is CASSYSTSSAGANVLTF.

This clonotype was observed at least ten times. The rearrangement joins TRBV28 to TRBJ1-5; 9 nucleotides line up with TRBD1. Germline CDR1 and CDR2: MDHEN and SYDVKM. The trim removed 6 bases at V and 6 bases at J, leaving 9 bases unmatched. The CDR3 loop spans 15 amino acids. In nucleotides, the CDR3 is TGTGCCAGCAGCTCCGGGACAGGGTTTTTTCAGCCCCAGCATTTT. Translating gives CASSSGTGFFQPQHF.

This clonotype was counted ten times or more. The CDR3 here is CASSLGPRGAQNIQYF. Here the CDR3 DNA reads TGCGCCAGCAGCTTGGGGCCCCGGGGCGCCCAAAACATTCAGTACTTC. The chain links TRBV5-1 to TRBJ2-4; D possibly uses TRBD1 or TRBD2 (5 bases each). Germline lookup yields CDR1 SGHRS and CDR2 YFSETQ. The CDR3 consists of 16 residues. With 0 bases removed from V and 5 bases from J, the gap between germline ends came to 15 bases.

This clonotype was observed many times. The chain employs TRBV7-9 and TRBJ2-3; 9 bases are shared with TRBD2. The CDR3 length is 17 residues. The germline CDR1 and CDR2 sequences are SEHNR and FQNEAQ (reference sequence). V was clipped by 1 base and J by 3 bases; unmatched bases: 8. The CDR3 nucleotides are TGTGCCAGCAGCTTAGAGCCCCCTAGCGGGGCTACAGATACGCAGTATTTT. This encodes CASSLEPPSGATDTQYF.